These T cell receptor beta chains were read from a single sample in a study of shared T cell receptors in the human thymus. Sequencing was performed with immunoSEQ multiplex PCR; in TCRdb, only in-frame clones are kept and a portion is missing. The sample yields 450,000 to 650,000 clones, around 78% seen once. These records were also assigned to another study, of human thymus T cells.

Sequenced material: thymocytes. The origin of the receptors is a boy less than two years old with a congenital heart defect. CDR3s include the opening cysteine and the closing phenylalanine or tryptophan. D genes are given only for firm matches. Size is omitted from some rows. Given values are once, few, many or a class for expanded clones.

abundance	d_gene	v_gene	j_gene	CDR3nt	CDR3aa
-	-	TRBV7-2	TRBJ2-3	TGTGCCAGCAGCTTAGGACAGTGGGGCACAGATACGCAGTATTTT	CASSLGQWGTDTQYF
-	TRBD2	TRBV5-1	TRBJ2-5	TGCGCCAGCAGCTTACGGCGGGGGGAGACCCAGTACTTC	CASSLRRGETQYF
-	-	TRBV7-9	TRBJ2-5	TGTGCCAGCAGCTTAGAGGGGTCCTGGAGAGAGACCCAGTACTTC	CASSLEGSWRETQYF
-	TRBD1	TRBV27	TRBJ2-7	TGTGCCAGCAACGCGGACCCGACCCGGGACAGGGGAGGCGAGCAGTACTTC	CASNADPTRDRGGEQYF
-	-	TRBV9	TRBJ1-1	TGTGCCAGCAGCGAGGGAGGCACTGAAGCTTTCTTT	CASSEGGTEAFF
-	-	TRBV6-4	TRBJ1-2	TGTGCCAGCAGTGGGGAAGACAGAGCTAACTATGGCTACACCTTC	CASSGEDRANYGYTF
-	-	TRBV27	TRBJ2-7	TGTGCCAGCAGTTCCGGAGCCCCGACTGAGCAGTACTTC	CASSSGAPTEQYF
once	TRBD2	TRBV7-7	TRBJ2-2	TGTGCTAGCAGCTTAGAGGCGTGGGGACGGGAGGGCCCCTCCGGGGAGCTGTTTTTT	CASSLEAWGREGPSGELFF
-	-	TRBV11-2	TRBJ2-3	TGTGCCAGCAGCCCCAGCGGTAGCACAGATACGCAGTATTTT	CASSPSGSTDTQYF
-	-	TRBV28	TRBJ2-7	TGTGCCAGCAGTTTATGGGGGGCAGGAATCACGGGAGAGCAGTACTTC	CASSLWGAGITGEQYF
-	-	TRBV9	TRBJ2-1	TGTGCCAGCCAGCACCCACCGGAGAATGAGCAGTTCTTC	CASQHPPENEQFF
-	-	TRBV27	TRBJ1-2	TGTGCCAGCAGTTTACACCTAGGGGGTGGCTACACCTTC	CASSLHLGGGYTF
-	TRBD2	TRBV6-1	TRBJ2-1	TGTGCCAGCAGTGGGACTAGCGGGAGGAAGGGGGGCCACAATGAGCAGTTCTTC	CASSGTSGRKGGHNEQFF
-	TRBD1	TRBV30	TRBJ2-7	TGTGCCTGCCGTGGACAGGATACCTACGAGCAGTACTTC	CACRGQDTYEQYF
-	-	TRBV2	TRBJ2-1	TGTGCCCCCGTCCGCAATGAGCAGTTCTTC	CAPVRNEQFF
few	TRBD2	TRBV5-4	TRBJ2-7	TGTGCCAGCAGCGGACTAGCGGAACCCCCTGCCCAGCAGTACTTC	CASSGLAEPPAQQYF
-	-	TRBV11-2	TRBJ1-2	TGTGCCAGCAGCGTCCCTACAGGGAATGGCTACACCTTC	CASSVPTGNGYTF
-	TRBD1	TRBV28	TRBJ1-5	TGTGCCAGCAGTTTGATAGGGGGCGCTTTCCAGCCCCAGCATTTT	CASSLIGGAFQPQHF
once	-	TRBV25-1	TRBJ1-2	TGTGCCAGCAGTGATCCGCGTGGCTACACCTTC	CASSDPRGYTF
-	-	TRBV11-2	TRBJ1-1	TGTGCCAGCAGCTCAGGGTTGGACACTGAAGCTTTCTTT	CASSSGLDTEAFF
-	-	TRBV9	TRBJ2-1	TGTGCCAGCAGCGTAGGACGAGGACATATTAACAATGAGCAGTTCTTC	CASSVGRGHINNEQFF
-	TRBD2	TRBV2	TRBJ2-3	TGTGCCAGCAGTGAAGATCCTAGCGGGTTGTCAGATACGCAGTATTTT	CASSEDPSGLSDTQYF
-	-	TRBV27	TRBJ2-5	TGTGCCAGCAGTTTAGTAGGACAGAGGACGGAGACCCAGTACTTC	CASSLVGQRTETQYF
-	TRBD1	TRBV19	TRBJ2-2	TGTGCCAGTAGACCGGGACAGCTAAACACCGGGGAGCTGTTTTTT	CASRPGQLNTGELFF
few	-	TRBV28	TRBJ1-1	TGTGCCAGCAGTAGCCGTCGACAGGAGCCTTGGGGGAACACTGAAGCTTTCTTT	CASSSRRQEPWGNTEAFF
-	TRBD2	TRBV4-3	TRBJ2-7	TGCGCCAGCAGCCAAGATCTAGCGGCCTCTCACGAGCAGTACTTC	CASSQDLAASHEQYF
-	TRBD2	TRBV4-1	TRBJ2-7	TGCGCCAGCAGCCAAGATAGGGCTAGCGGGAGGGCCCCCTCCTACGAGCAGTACTTC	CASSQDRASGRAPSYEQYF
-	TRBD2	TRBV7-2	TRBJ2-7	TGTGCCAGCAGCTCCTATATAACCCCCGAAGCGGGGAGCCACGAGCAGTACTTC	CASSSYITPEAGSHEQYF
-	TRBD2	TRBV5-4	TRBJ2-3	TGTGCCAGCAGCCTCCGGATACTAGCGGGGGACACAGATACGCAGTATTTT	CASSLRILAGDTDTQYF
-	-	TRBV5-6	TRBJ2-3	TGTGCCAGCAGCATACCGGGACACGGTGATACGCAGTATTTT	CASSIPGHGDTQYF
-	TRBD2	TRBV14	TRBJ2-7	TGTGCCAGCAGCCCCCCGGGACTAGCGGGAGGCTACGAGCAGTACTTC	CASSPPGLAGGYEQYF
-	TRBD2	TRBV5-4	TRBJ2-1	TGTGCCAGCAGCTTCTCCTACAGGGGATTGACTAGCGGGAAGCACAATGAGCAGTTCTTC	CASSFSYRGLTSGKHNEQFF
-	-	TRBV7-2	TRBJ1-4	TGTGCCAGCGGAGTCGCAACTAATGAAAAACTGTTTTTT	CASGVATNEKLFF
-	-	TRBV18	TRBJ2-7	TGTGCCAGCTCACCCCCGGGACACTCCTACGAGCAGTACTTC	CASSPPGHSYEQYF
-	-	TRBV4-1	TRBJ2-1	TGCGCCAGCAGCCCGCACTCAGGCTCCTACAATGAGCAGTTCTTC	CASSPHSGSYNEQFF
-	-	TRBV7-9	TRBJ2-1	TGTGCCAGCAGCCCCCAGGGGACCCGTGACAATGAGCAGTTCTTC	CASSPQGTRDNEQFF
-	TRBD2	TRBV28	TRBJ2-2	TGTGCCAGCAGCTCCGGGCCGAGCGGGAGGGAGGGGATCAACACCGGGGAGCTGTTTTTT	CASSSGPSGREGINTGELFF
-	-	TRBV30	TRBJ1-5	TGTGCCTGGAGTTCCCCCGACAGGCGCTATCAGCCCCAGCATTTT	CAWSSPDRRYQPQHF
-	-	TRBV6-6	TRBJ2-7	TGTGCCAGCAGTCCCTTCCACGAGCAGTACTTC	CASSPFHEQYF
-	TRBD1	TRBV30	TRBJ2-3	TGTGCCTGGAGTCCCCGGGACAGAGGAGATACGCAGTATTTT	CAWSPRDRGDTQYF
-	TRBD1	TRBV16	TRBJ2-7	TGTGCCAGCAGCCAAAAGATCGGTAGGGGACAGGGGGCAGGGAACGAGCAGTACTTC	CASSQKIGRGQGAGNEQYF
once	TRBD2	TRBV7-2	TRBJ2-5	TGTGCCAGCAGCTCAGACCTCGGCGGGAGGCCCCAAGAGACCCAGTACTTC	CASSSDLGGRPQETQYF
-	-	TRBV21-1	TRBJ1-4	TGTGCCAGCAGCAGGACAGATCCTAATGAAAAACTGTTTTTT	CASSRTDPNEKLFF
-	TRBD2	TRBV30	TRBJ2-1	TGTGCCTGGGGACTAGCGGATTACAATGAGCAGTTCTTC	CAWGLADYNEQFF
-	TRBD1	TRBV6-1	TRBJ1-2	TGTGCCAGCACTCGGGACAGGGTTGGCTATGGCTACACCTTC	CASTRDRVGYGYTF
few	-	TRBV4-1	TRBJ1-1	TGCGCCAGCAGCCAAGATTACCCGGGGGGCACTGAAGCTTTCTTT	CASSQDYPGGTEAFF
-	TRBD2	TRBV11-2	TRBJ2-7	TGTGCCAGCACCTTCAGAAGGGCGGGAGCCTACGAGCAGTACTTC	CASTFRRAGAYEQYF
-	TRBD1	TRBV28	TRBJ2-5	TGTGCCAGCAGTTGGGGGACAGGGCAAGAGACCCAGTACTTC	CASSWGTGQETQYF
-	TRBD1	TRBV25-1	TRBJ2-5	TGTGCCAGCAGTGAACAAACCCCGGACAGGACCCACCAAGAGACCCAGTACTTC	CASSEQTPDRTHQETQYF
-	-	TRBV28	TRBJ1-2	TGTGCCAGCAGTTTAGTTTACTCCTATGGCTACACCTTC	CASSLVYSYGYTF